A single sample gave rise to the 27 T cell receptor beta chains below, sequenced in a study of T cell responses to AZD1222 COVID-19 vaccine. TCRdb's table, derived via immunoSEQ multiplex PCR, lists solely in-frame clones and lacks some. The sample consists of some 150,000 clones, over 90% of them appearing once. Sample: peripheral blood, taken 28 days after the second AZD1222 dose. Every receptor here comes from an adult who received the AZD1222 COVID-19 vaccine.

This chain joins TRBV28 and TRBJ1-2; 10 nucleotides agree with TRBD1. Germline CDR1 reads MDHEN; CDR2 reads SYDVKM. The CDR3 has 15 amino acids. Trimming at V came to 6 bases and at J to 4 bases, leaving 8 bases not matched to a gene. The CDR3 nucleotides read TGTGCCAGCAGAATGGGGACAGGGGCTCTCTATGGCTACACCTTC. It encodes CASRMGTGALYGYTF.

The chain employs TRBV4-2 and TRBJ2-2; D possibly uses TRBD1 or TRBD2 (5 bases each). Looked up from germline, CDR1 is LGHNA and CDR2 is YNFKEQ. The CDR3 loop spans 16 amino acids. V was pared by 1 base and J by 0 bases, with 9 bases between. The CDR3 here is CASSQVGVTNTGELFF. The CDR3, as DNA: TGTGCCAGCAGCCAAGTGGGGGTAACGAACACCGGGGAGCTGTTTTTT.

V and J are TRBV28 and TRBJ1-1; D call uncertain. Germline V gene data show CDR1 as MDHEN and CDR2 as SYDVKM. This CDR3 has 14 residues. Trimming removed 6 bases at V and 3 bases at J, with 14 bases between. The CDR3 nucleotides read TGTGCCAGCAGGGTCGGATGGGCCGACACTGAAGCTTTCTTT. Protein: CASRVGWADTEAFF.

This clone was seen just once. The J gene is TRBJ2-1, the V gene TRBV5-1; TRBD2 agrees at 14 bases. Germline lookup yields CDR1 SGHRS and CDR2 YFSETQ. The V segment lost 4 bases and the J segment 9 bases; nucleotides outside the gene matches: 12. This CDR3 is built from 17 residues. The CDR3 sequence is CASSGTSGSVRGGEQFF. The CDR3 coding sequence is TGCGCCAGCAGCGGGACTAGCGGGAGCGTCCGCGGTGGTGAGCAGTTCTTC.

The chain joins TRBV4-2 to TRBJ1-3; 7 nucleotides line up with TRBD1. Germline V gene sequence: CDR1 LGHNA, CDR2 YNFKEQ. V gave up 3 bases and J gave up 2 bases; unmatched junction bases: 4. The CDR3 totals 15 residues. DNA for the CDR3: TGTGCCAGCAGCCAGCAAAGGGGGCCTGGAAACACCATATATTTT. It encodes CASSQQRGPGNTIYF.

The chain joins TRBV9 to TRBJ2-5; D gene ambiguous. This CDR3 comprises 13 residues. Trimming cost V 3 bases and J 3 bases, with 9 bases left between them. Germline CDR1 SGDLS, CDR2 YYNGEE. The CDR3 region is CASSGSLEETQYF. The DNA for the CDR3 is TGTGCCAGCAGCGGAAGCCTTGAAGAGACCCAGTACTTC. Full variable domain (remainder filled in from reference TRBV9 and TRBJ2-5): DSGVTQTPKHLITATGQRVTLRCSPRSGDLSVYWYQQSLDQGLQFLIQYYNGEERAKGNILERFSAQQFPDLHSELNLSSLELGDSALYFCASSGSLEETQYFGPGTRLLVL.

This sequence joins TRBV7-2 and TRBJ2-1, with 13 bases aligning to TRBD2. Germline CDR1 reads SGHTA; CDR2 reads FQGNSA. The CDR3 extends over 14 amino acids. The V gene end was trimmed by 5 bases and the J gene end by 7 bases; junction bases not matched to a gene: 2. The CDR3 is CASSRTSGRNEQFF. The CDR3, as DNA: TGTGCCAGCAGCAGGACTAGCGGGAGAAATGAGCAGTTCTTC.

This rearrangement joins TRBV6-5 to TRBJ2-7; TRBD2 matches 9 bases. The germline V gene has CDR1 MNHEY and CDR2 SVGAGI. Germline trimming cut 7 bases from V and 2 bases from J; bases unmatched to any gene: 9. The CDR3 has 15 amino acids. CDR3: CASNSGASGAYEQYF. In DNA form, the CDR3 reads TGTGCCAGCAATTCTGGGGCTAGCGGGGCCTACGAGCAGTACTTC.

The genes are TRBV5-1 and TRBJ1-4; 9 bases map to TRBD1. This CDR3 spans 16 amino acids. Germline V gene data show CDR1 as SGHRS and CDR2 as YFSETQ. V gave up 4 bases and J gave up 0 bases; unmatched junction bases: 4. CDR3 nucleotides: TGCGCCAGCAGCAGGGGACAGGGATCAACTAATGAAAAACTGTTTTTT. This sequence encodes CASSRGQGSTNEKLFF.

This sequence joins TRBV6-5 and TRBJ1-4; TRBD1 is a possible D gene (5 bases). The V end lost 3 bases, the J end lost 8 bases, and 19 bases lay between the germline ends. In germline, CDR1 is MNHEY, CDR2 SVGAGI. The CDR3 is made up of 16 amino acids. The CDR3 sequence: CASSYLDGGGAEKLFF. The CDR3 nucleotides are TGTGCCAGCAGTTATCTTGACGGGGGAGGGGCGGAAAAACTGTTTTTT.

Only one count was recorded for this clone. The chain combines TRBV12-3 or TRBV12-4 with TRBJ1-2, with D possibly being TRBD1 (6 bases). V lost 6 bases to trimming and J lost 4 bases, with 12 bases between them. This CDR3 is built from 13 residues. In nucleotides, the CDR3 is TGTGCCAGCAGCCTCACAGGGACCTATGGCTACACCTTC. Translating it yields CASSLTGTYGYTF.

This chain links TRBV30 with TRBJ2-5; D is uncertain. Germline assignment: CDR1 GTSNPN and CDR2 SVGIG (reference sequence). V was pared by 0 bases and J by 5 bases, with 7 bases between. The CDR3 has 12 residues. The chain's CDR3 is CAWSVQRETQYF. CDR3 DNA: TGTGCCTGGAGTGTACAAAGGGAGACCCAGTACTTC.

The genes are TRBV6-5 and TRBJ1-1; no firm D call. The germline V gene encodes CDR1 MNHEY and CDR2 SVGAGI. The CDR3 is made up of 13 amino acids. Trimming removed 0 bases at V and 3 bases at J, with 5 bases between. The CDR3 sequence: CASSYSQDTEAFF. CDR3 sequence (DNA): TGTGCCAGCAGTTACTCGCAGGACACTGAAGCTTTCTTT.

The chain combines TRBV2 with TRBJ2-3, with 8 positions matching TRBD1. Germline CDR1 and CDR2: SNHLY and FYNNEI. The CDR3 totals 16 residues. V dropped 4 bases and J dropped 2; count of bases not matched to a gene: 8. In nucleotides, the CDR3 is TGTGCCAGCAGTGTTCTAGGACAGGGACCCACAGATACGCAGTATTTT. As protein: CASSVLGQGPTDTQYF.

The V and J genes are TRBV6-6 and TRBJ1-5, with 8 bases lining up with TRBD1. The CDR3 has 16 residues. The V gene's germline CDR1 is MNHNY and CDR2 SVGAGI (reference sequence). V was clipped by 6 bases and J by 0 bases; unmatched bases: 7. DNA of the CDR3: TGTGCCAGCAGCCTATCGGGACAGGTTAGCAATCAGCCCCAGCATTTT. It specifies CASSLSGQVSNQPQHF.

This clone was recorded only once. The chain employs TRBV28 and TRBJ1-2; D is unclear. The CDR3 consists of 13 residues. V was clipped by 8 bases and J by 4 bases, with 14 bases between them. Looked up from germline, CDR1 is MDHEN and CDR2 is SYDVKM. The DNA for the CDR3 is TGTGCCAGCTGTGACCTGCCTGGCTATGGCTACACCTTC. Its translation: CASCDLPGYGYTF.

This sequence joins TRBV28 and TRBJ1-3, with D possibly being TRBD1 (5 bases). Germline V gene data show CDR1 as MDHEN and CDR2 as SYDVKM. The ends were cut back, 7 bases at V and 3 bases at J, with 16 bases in the middle. The CDR3 loop spans 15 amino acids. The CDR3 nucleotides are TGTGCCAGCACGATGTATAGGGGTTTTGGAAACACCATATATTTT. Translation: CASTMYRGFGNTIYF. Based on the CDR3 plus reference TRBV28 and TRBJ1-3, the full variable domain is DVKVTQSSRYLVKRTGEKVFLECVQDMDHENMFWYRQDPGLGLRLIYFSYDVKMKEKGDIPEGYSVSREKKERFSLILESASTNQTSMYLCASTMYRGFGNTIYFGEGSWLTVV.

V usage is TRBV19 and J usage is TRBJ1-5; D is undetermined. Germline CDR1 is LNHDA and CDR2 is SQIVND (reference sequence). V was clipped by 5 bases and J by 0 bases, with 11 bases between them. There are 15 residues in the CDR3. The CDR3 spells CASSPVGNSNQPQHF. The CDR3 DNA is TGTGCCAGTAGTCCCGTCGGCAATAGCAATCAGCCCCAGCATTTT.

The chain employs TRBV30 and TRBJ1-5; unclear D gene. The germline gives CDR1 GTSNPN, CDR2 SVGIG (reference sequence). V lost 1 base and J lost 4, with 11 bases in between. This CDR3 comprises 14 residues. The CDR3: CAWSGLTGNQPQHF. CDR3 in DNA: TGTGCCTGGAGTGGGCTAACGGGGAATCAGCCCCAGCATTTT.

V gene TRBV19 combines with J gene TRBJ2-1; possibly TRBD1 or TRBD2 for D (5 bases each). The V gene's germline CDR1 is LNHDA and CDR2 SQIVND (reference sequence). The CDR3 is 16 amino acids. Trimming took off 4 bases at V and 9 bases at J, with 22 bases between the two ends. The CDR3 reads CASSNPPGLFRPEQFF. CDR3 coding DNA: TGTGCCAGTAGTAATCCACCGGGGCTCTTTCGGCCTGAGCAGTTCTTC.

The chain carries TRBV5-6 and TRBJ2-7; D perhaps matches TRBD2 (5 bases). V lost 0 bases and J 2 bases, leaving 9 bases between the germline ends. CDR1 is SGHDT, CDR2 YYEEEE, per germline. The CDR3 is 14 residues long. Here the CDR3 DNA reads TGTGCCAGCAGCTTGGTGCGGGCCCCCTACGAGCAGTACTTC. Translation gives CASSLVRAPYEQYF.

This clone is a singleton in its sample. The chain employs TRBV4-2 and TRBJ2-1; 10 positions match TRBD2. Germline V gene lookup returns CDR1 LGHNA and CDR2 YNFKEQ. Trimming at V came to 2 bases and at J to 0 bases, leaving 4 bases not matched to a gene. This CDR3 has 17 residues. In nucleotides, the CDR3 is TGTGCCAGCAGCCAACGGGAGCGGGGGGGCTCCTACAATGAGCAGTTCTTC. It yields the protein CASSQRERGGSYNEQFF.

A note on this clone: This same CDR3 is encoded by further DNA sequences in the sample. The CDR3 is CASSVAGNTEAFF. CDR3 bases: TGTGCCAGCAGCGTAGCAGGGAACACTGAAGCTTTCTTT. The J gene is TRBJ1-1, the V gene TRBV9; D unclear. The CDR3 length is 13 residues. V lost 0 bases and J lost 1, with 4 bases in between. Germline V gene lookup returns CDR1 SGDLS and CDR2 YYNGEE.

V usage is TRBV4-3 and J usage is TRBJ1-2; D is ambiguous. The germline V gene encodes CDR1 LGHNA and CDR2 YSLEER. V gave up 0 bases and J gave up 0 bases, with 11 bases separating them. The CDR3 is 16 amino acids. The CDR3 region is CASSQDQGFSNYGYTF. The CDR3 coding sequence is TGCGCCAGCAGCCAAGACCAAGGGTTCTCTAACTATGGCTACACCTTC.

The chain carries TRBV12-3 or TRBV12-4 and TRBJ1-2; D ambiguous. The CDR3 sequence is 13 residues long. Between the trimmed V and J ends, which lost 4 bases and 2 bases, there was a span of 8 bases. CDR3 bases: TGTGCCAGCAGTTCGTCGGAGAACTATGGCTACACCTTC. This encodes CASSSSENYGYTF.

This rearrangement joins TRBV7-2 to TRBJ1-1, with D unresolved. The CDR3 covers 14 residues. CDR1 SGHTA and CDR2 FQGNSA come from the germline V gene. V dropped 5 bases and J dropped 5 bases, with 15 bases sitting between them. The CDR3 DNA reads TGTGCCAGCAGCCTCGCGGAGGGTCGGACTGAAGCTTTCTTT. It codes for CASSLAEGRTEAFF. Together with reference TRBV7-2 and TRBJ1-1, the CDR3 gives the full variable domain: GAGVSQSPSNKVTEKGKDVELRCDPISGHTALYWYRQSLGQGLEFLIYFQGNSAPDKSGLPSDRFSAERTGGSVSTLTIQRTQQEDSAVYLCASSLAEGRTEAFFGQGTRLTVV.

This clone turned up a few times. This rearrangement joins TRBV27 to TRBJ2-7; D may be TRBD1 or TRBD2 (5 bases each). This CDR3 comprises 14 residues. The germline gives CDR1 MNHEY, CDR2 SMNVEV (reference sequence). The germline V and J ends were trimmed by 5 bases and 7 bases, with 18 bases remaining between them. The CDR3 DNA reads as TGTGCCAGCAGTCCCCCCGGGACGCCGGGAGAGCAGTACTTC. As protein: CASSPPGTPGEQYF.